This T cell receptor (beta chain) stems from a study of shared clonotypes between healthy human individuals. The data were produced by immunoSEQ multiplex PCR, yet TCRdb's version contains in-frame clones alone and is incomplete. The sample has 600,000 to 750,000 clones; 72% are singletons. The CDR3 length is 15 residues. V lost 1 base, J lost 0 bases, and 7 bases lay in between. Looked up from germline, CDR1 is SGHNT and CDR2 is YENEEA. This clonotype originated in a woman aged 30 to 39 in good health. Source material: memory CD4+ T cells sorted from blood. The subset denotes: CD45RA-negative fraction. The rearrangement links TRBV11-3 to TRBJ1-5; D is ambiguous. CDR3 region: CASSLGDTSNQPQHF. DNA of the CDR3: TGTGCCAGCAGCTTAGGGGATACTAGCAATCAGCCCCAGCATTTT.